This entry describes one T cell receptor beta chain. One end of the junction does not line up with germline, which may come from a read error. The V gene's germline CDR1 is MNHEY and CDR2 SMNVEV (reference sequence). CDR3 length equals 14 residues. Using a J-beta primer mix together with a sample-barcoded 5' primer, a second PCR was run for 7 to 11 cycles. From the 5' RACE reads, TCRdb called clonotypes with MiXCR, one entry per CDR3 protein. The sample has approximately 1.5 million distinct CDR3 sequences; less than 45% are singletons. The sample comes from a study of blood T cells in healthy people across ages.

The chain carries TRBV27 and TRBJ2-7, with 7 bases identical to TRBD1. The specimen was blood. This TCR came from a woman between 18 and 29 years old in good health. In DNA, the CDR3 is TGTTCCAGCAGCCCCCGACAGGGATTAAGCGAGCAGTACTTC. Protein: CSSSPRQGLSEQYF.